The rows below give T cell receptor beta chains drawn from one sample of a study of shared T cell receptors in the human thymus. The protocol was immunoSEQ multiplex PCR, while the TCRdb copy is restricted to in-frame clones and leaves out a portion. The repertoire includes more than 550,000 clones, 70% to 90% of them detected once, and 0.0094% sits in the top ten. The sample also formed part of further work on human thymus T cells.

Sequenced material: thymocytes. These receptors all stem from a boy younger than two with a congenital heart defect. Both conserved end residues are part of each CDR3. Fields, in order: J gene, clone size, V gene, D gene, CDR3 DNA, CDR3 protein. A D gene is named only where the DNA matches it firmly. The listing skips clone size in some rows; elsewhere it reads once, few, many or a size class.

TRBJ1-6,once,TRBV19,NA,TGTGCCAGTAGTATCATTGGCAGCGGAACCTATAATTCCCCCCTCCACTTT,CASSIIGSGTYNSPLHF
TRBJ1-3,once,TRBV13,TRBD1,TGTGCCAGCAGCTTCCGGGACAGGGATTCAGGGGGCTCTGGAAACACCATATATTTT,CASSFRDRDSGGSGNTIYF
TRBJ1-1,once,TRBV5-1,NA,TGCGCCAGCAAGGGGCAGCAGAACACTGAAGCTTTCTTT,CASKGQQNTEAFF
TRBJ1-2,NA,TRBV4-3,NA,TGCGCCAGCAGCCAAGAGAGTCAAGGGGACTGCTATGGCTACACCTTC,CASSQESQGDCYGYTF
TRBJ2-4,few,TRBV13,TRBD2,TGTGCCAGCAGCCCGAACGCGACTAGCGGGAGGGATCTAGCCAAAAACATTCAGTACTTC,CASSPNATSGRDLAKNIQYF
TRBJ1-4,NA,TRBV6-5,TRBD1,TGTGCCAGCAGCCCTCCCGGGACAGGGCCAGAAAAACTGTTTTTT,CASSPPGTGPEKLFF
TRBJ2-5,NA,TRBV9,TRBD1,TGTGCCAGCAATAGGGGGACGACAGGGCAAGAGACCCAGTACTTC,CASNRGTTGQETQYF
TRBJ2-7,NA,TRBV6-5,NA,TGTGCCACCTCCGCCCGGGACTACGAGCAGTACTTC,CATSARDYEQYF
TRBJ2-7,few,TRBV28,TRBD2,TGTGCCAGCAGATCTGGACTAGCGGGAGACCCCTACGAGCAGTACTTC,CASRSGLAGDPYEQYF
TRBJ2-1,NA,TRBV4-3,TRBD2,TGCGCCAGCAGCCAAAGTCCGGCGGGAGTATATGAGCAGTTCTTC,CASSQSPAGVYEQFF
TRBJ2-1,NA,TRBV7-8,NA,TGTGCCAGCAGCTTATTAGGGCGGGGCGTGGGCAATGAGCAGTTCTTC,CASSLLGRGVGNEQFF
TRBJ2-1,NA,TRBV4-3,TRBD2,TGCGCCAGTCCTCCCCTGTGCGGGAGGGCCTGTGAGCAGTTCTTC,CASPPLCGRACEQFF
TRBJ1-2,NA,TRBV5-8,NA,TGTGCCAGCAGCTTGAAGGGACTTCAGGGCTATGGCTACACCTTC,CASSLKGLQGYGYTF
TRBJ1-5,NA,TRBV28,TRBD1,TGTGCCAGCAGTTTAGGGAGGGACAGGGGGTACCTTCAGCCCCAGCATTTT,CASSLGRDRGYLQPQHF
TRBJ2-7,NA,TRBV7-9,TRBD1,TGTGCCAGCAGCTTAGAGGTCTCCGGTGGGACAGGGGGCCCCTACGAGCAGTACTTC,CASSLEVSGGTGGPYEQYF
TRBJ2-1,NA,TRBV4-2,NA,TGTGCCAGCAGCCTACCGGGACAACTTCCCTACAATGAGCAGTTCTTC,CASSLPGQLPYNEQFF
TRBJ1-1,NA,TRBV13,TRBD1,TGTGCCAGCAAATTTCTCGGGACAGGGGGAGGACGTACTGAAGCTTTCTTT,CASKFLGTGGGRTEAFF
TRBJ2-2,NA,TRBV5-4,NA,TGTGCCAGCAGCTTGGCAGGCAGGGAAAAGAACACCGGGGAGCTGTTTTTT,CASSLAGREKNTGELFF
TRBJ1-1,NA,TRBV5-1,TRBD1,TGCGCCAGCAGCTCCGTGTGGGGGGGACAGGGGTTTACTGAAGCTTTCTTT,CASSSVWGGQGFTEAFF
TRBJ2-1,NA,TRBV29-1,NA,TGCAGCGTTGTGGCGGGGAATGAGCAGTTCTTC,CSVVAGNEQFF
TRBJ2-1,NA,TRBV27,NA,TGTGCCAGCAGTTTGCGCCTAGCTAACACCAATGAGCAGTTCTTC,CASSLRLANTNEQFF
TRBJ2-1,few,TRBV7-9,NA,TGTGCCAGCAGCTACGGTAACAATGAGCAGTTCTTC,CASSYGNNEQFF
TRBJ1-1,NA,TRBV4-3,NA,TGCGCCAGCAGCCAAGCAGCACAGACAACGAGCACTGAAGCTTTCTTT,CASSQAAQTTSTEAFF
TRBJ2-7,NA,TRBV4-3,NA,TGCGCCAGCAGCCAAAAAGGGGGGGGGATCCTAACCTACGAGCAGTACTTC,CASSQKGGGILTYEQYF
TRBJ1-1,NA,TRBV20-1,NA,TGCAGTGCTAGAAAGCCTGAAGCTTTCTTT,CSARKPEAFF
TRBJ2-1,NA,TRBV28,TRBD2,TGTGCCAGCAGTCCCTATAGCGGGAGTAACGGTTTCTTC,CASSPYSGSNGFF
TRBJ1-6,once,TRBV7-9,NA,TGTGCCAGCAGCCCCTCATTCCGACAGGCGACTTCACCCCTCCACTTT,CASSPSFRQATSPLHF
TRBJ1-2,NA,TRBV7-2,NA,TGTGCCAGCAGCTTTTTCGATGAGACTAGCTATGGCTACACCTTC,CASSFFDETSYGYTF
TRBJ2-7,NA,TRBV25-1,TRBD1,TGTGCCAGCAGTGAATCCGGGACAGGTCCCTCCTACGAGCAGTACTTC,CASSESGTGPSYEQYF
TRBJ1-4,NA,TRBV27,NA,TGTGCCAGCAGTGCCACTAATGGGGAAAAACTGTTTTTT,CASSATNGEKLFF
TRBJ2-5,NA,TRBV6-5,NA,TGTGCCAGCAGTTACGAACCCAGCAGGGTGCAAGAGACCCAGTACTTC,CASSYEPSRVQETQYF
TRBJ1-6,NA,TRBV28,NA,TGTGCCAGCAGTCCCCGAGACAGTAGCTCCTATAATTCCCCCCTCCACTTT,CASSPRDSSSYNSPLHF
TRBJ1-5,once,TRBV25-1,NA,TGTGCCAGCAGTGAGAGCCTTAGCAATCAGCCCCAGCATTTT,CASSESLSNQPQHF